A single sample is the source of the 24 T cell receptor beta chains below, sequenced in a study of blood T cell repertoires in COVID-19. Here immunoSEQ multiplex PCR was the method, and the copy in TCRdb shows in-frame clones only, minus some. Of 50,000 or so clones in the sample, about three quarters are singletons; the top ten hold 15% to 20%. Input material: peripheral blood. These receptors originate from a human donor with active or convalescent COVID-19. The donor label of this sample is uncertain.

The chain recombines TRBV30 with TRBJ1-2; the D is unclear. CDR3 length: 11 amino acids. Between the trimmed V and J ends, which lost 3 bases and 6 bases, there was a span of 8 bases. The germline V gene encodes CDR1 GTSNPN and CDR2 SVGIG (reference sequence). CDR3 protein: CAWRTPHGYTF. In nucleotides, the CDR3 is TGTGCCTGGAGGACTCCCCATGGCTACACCTTC.

The rearrangement uses TRBV20-1 and TRBJ2-7; D is possibly TRBD1 (5 bases). This CDR3 region has 14 residues. Trimming took 3 bases from V and 7 from J, leaving 19 bases between them. From germline, CDR1 is DFQATT and CDR2 SNEGSKA (reference sequence). This CDR3 reads CSASSPGFLSEQYF. The CDR3 nucleotides read TGCAGTGCTAGTTCCCCAGGGTTCTTGAGTGAGCAGTACTTC.

This chain links TRBV4-1 with TRBJ2-7; weak D call: TRBD1 (6 bases). Germline V gene data show CDR1 as MGHRA and CDR2 as YSYEKL. The CDR3 loop spans 14 amino acids. The V end was cut by 5 bases, the J end by 5 bases, with 16 bases between. CDR3 DNA: TGCGCCAGCAGCGCCCGGGACACCGATGACGAGCAGTACTTC. Its protein is CASSARDTDDEQYF.

The rearrangement joins TRBV12-3 or TRBV12-4 to TRBJ2-5, with D uncertain. The V end lost 7 bases, the J end lost 7 bases, and 10 bases lay between the germline ends. The CDR3 is 11 residues long. CDR3 loop: CASTESGTQYF. The CDR3 nucleotides read TGTGCCAGCACCGAATCGGGGACCCAGTACTTC.

J is TRBJ1-4 and V is TRBV9; D possibly corresponds to TRBD1 (6 bases). Germline lookup yields CDR1 SGDLS and CDR2 YYNGEE. Trimming took off 4 bases at V and 8 bases at J, with 18 bases between the two ends. The CDR3 spans 15 residues. CDR3 in DNA: TGTGCCAGCAGCCGAGCGGGGCAGGGGCGCGAAAAACTGTTTTTT. Protein: CASSRAGQGREKLFF.

CDR3 DNA: TGTGCCTGGAGTGCGCTTGGGGGGGGAGAATATTTT. This gives the protein CAWSALGGGEYF. The chain combines TRBV30 with TRBJ2-3, with TRBD2 matching over 7 bases. Germline loops: CDR1 GTSNPN, CDR2 SVGIG (reference sequence). Trimming cost V 1 base and J 15 bases; bases outside gene matches: 10. The CDR3 spans 12 residues.

V is TRBV10-2 and J is TRBJ1-5; possible D gene TRBD1, 6 bases. Germline V gene data show CDR1 as WSHSY and CDR2 as SAAADI. V was cut by 6 bases and J by 0 bases, with 12 bases left in between. The length of the CDR3 is 15 residues. CDR3 region: CASSPDRYSNQPQHF. Written as DNA, the CDR3 is TGCGCCAGCAGCCCAGACAGGTATAGCAATCAGCCCCAGCATTTT.

J is TRBJ1-1 and V is TRBV7-2, with unresolved D. The CDR3 loop spans 15 amino acids. V was shortened by 2 bases and J by 4 bases, with 14 bases between the two germline ends. Germline values: CDR1 SGHTA, CDR2 FQGNSA. The CDR3 loop is CASSLLPDLRTEAFF. The DNA of the CDR3 is TGTGCCAGCAGCTTATTGCCAGACTTGCGCACTGAAGCTTTCTTT.

The V gene is TRBV5-4, the J gene TRBJ2-1; 8 bases align to TRBD1. Looked up from germline, CDR1 is SGHNT and CDR2 is YYREEE (reference sequence). J lost 8 bases, V lost 2 bases, and 6 bases had no gene match. The CDR3 has 14 amino acids. CDR3 amino acids: CASSFDRGFDEQFF. CDR3 DNA: TGTGCCAGCAGCTTTGACAGGGGCTTCGATGAGCAGTTCTTC.

The rearrangement links TRBV5-4 to TRBJ2-1; 8 bases line up with TRBD2. V was clipped by 4 bases and J by 0 bases; unmatched bases: 6. The CDR3 length is 16 residues. CDR1 and CDR2 from the germline V gene are SGHNT and YYREEE (reference sequence). CDR3 nucleotides: TGTGCCAGCAGCCCCACTAGCGGTCACTCCTACAATGAGCAGTTCTTC. Amino acid sequence: CASSPTSGHSYNEQFF.

This CDR3 reads CASRKGAADTIYF. Here the CDR3 DNA reads TGTGCCAGCAGAAAGGGGGCGGCGGACACCATATATTTT. The rearrangement joins TRBV3-1 (or the pseudogene TRBV3-2) to TRBJ1-3; TRBD1 agrees at 7 bases. Germline CDR1 reads LGHDT; CDR2 reads YNNKEL (reference sequence). Trimming at V came to 6 bases and at J to 8 bases, leaving 7 bases not matched to a gene. The CDR3 is 13 amino acids.

This clone was found many times. The chain carries TRBV6-1 and TRBJ2-4; the D gene is possibly TRBD1 (5 bases). The length of the CDR3 is 15 residues. The germline gives CDR1 MNHNS, CDR2 SASEGT. The V gene lost 0 bases and the J gene lost 7 bases, with 13 bases spanning the gap. The CDR3 coding sequence is TGTGCCAGCAGTGAAGCGGTTCCAGGGCGGAACATTCAGTACTTC. This translates into CASSEAVPGRNIQYF.

CDR3 amino acids: CASSELWGQGTYNEQFF. The CDR3 DNA reads TGTGCCAGCAGTGAGTTATGGGGACAGGGAACCTACAATGAGCAGTTCTTC. The chain carries TRBV2 and TRBJ2-1, with 9 bases aligning to TRBD1. The V and J ends lost 3 bases and 2 bases, in that order; junction bases with no gene match: 8. The CDR3 consists of 17 residues. Germline CDR1 SNHLY, CDR2 FYNNEI.

The chain links TRBV29-1 to TRBJ2-7, with a possible D match to TRBD2 (5 bases). The CDR3 runs 15 residues. Germline assignment: CDR1 SQVTM and CDR2 ANQGSEA. Trimming took off 0 bases at V and 1 base at J, with 13 bases between the two ends. The CDR3 reads CSVEDLKGSSYEQYF. The CDR3 coding sequence is TGCAGCGTTGAAGATTTGAAAGGGAGTTCCTACGAGCAGTACTTC.

This CDR3 reads CASSVTGLAGIGTDTQYF. DNA for the CDR3: TGTGCCAGCAGCGTGACAGGACTAGCGGGAATCGGGACAGATACGCAGTATTTT. The gene calls are TRBV4-2 and TRBJ2-3; 12 positions match TRBD2. Unmatched junction bases numbered 12, after V lost 5 bases and J lost 3 bases. This CDR3 is 18 amino acids long. From germline, CDR1 is LGHNA and CDR2 YNFKEQ.

The chain employs TRBV11-2 and TRBJ1-3; D unclear. Trimming left V 5 bases short and J 0 bases short, with 11 bases between. The CDR3 has 15 amino acids. The V gene's germline CDR1 is SGHAT and CDR2 FQNNGV. The CDR3 here is CASSPPPSSGNTIYF. In nucleotides, the CDR3 is TGTGCCAGCAGCCCCCCGCCGAGCTCTGGAAACACCATATATTTT.

The chain employs TRBV7-3 and TRBJ2-2; 13 positions agree with TRBD2. Per the germline V gene, CDR1 is SGHTA and CDR2 is FQGTGA. J was trimmed by 6 bases and V by 5 bases; bases with no gene match: 6. There are 16 residues in the CDR3. CDR3 sequence (DNA): TGTGCCAGCAGCCCGCGGACTAGCGGGAGTTCCGGGGAGCTGTTTTTT. This encodes CASSPRTSGSSGELFF.

The rearrangement links TRBV4-1 to TRBJ1-1; D call uncertain. Germline CDR1 MGHRA, CDR2 YSYEKL. The CDR3 is 16 residues long. V was shortened by 2 bases and J by 0 bases, with 13 bases between the two germline ends. The CDR3 region is CASSQNTLTMNTEAFF. CDR3 DNA: TGCGCCAGCAGCCAAAACACCTTAACCATGAACACTGAAGCTTTCTTT.

The chain links TRBV5-4 to TRBJ1-3; perhaps TRBD1 as D (5 bases). The V gene lost 0 bases and the J gene lost 0 bases, with 7 bases spanning the gap. Germline V gene data show CDR1 as SGHNT and CDR2 as YYREEE (reference sequence). CDR3 length equals 15 residues. Here the CDR3 DNA reads TGTGCCAGCAGCTTGGACAGGCGCTCTGGAAACACCATATATTTT. Residues: CASSLDRRSGNTIYF.

The chain links TRBV6-2 or TRBV6-3 to TRBJ2-7, with a weak D call TRBD2 (6 bases). The V end lost 5 bases, the J end lost 2 bases, and 13 bases lay between the germline ends. Germline CDR1 reads MNHEY; CDR2 reads SVGEGT. The CDR3 consists of 14 residues. CDR3 DNA: TGTGCCAGCAGTGCATCGGGCGGGGCCTACGAGCAGTACTTC. Translation: CASSASGGAYEQYF.

The chain carries TRBV7-9 and TRBJ2-1, with no clear D. CDR3 length: 15 residues. From germline, CDR1 is SEHNR and CDR2 FQNEAQ (reference sequence). The V gene lost 1 base and the J gene lost 8 bases, with 15 bases spanning the gap. CDR3 bases: TGTGCCAGCAGCTTAGGGTTGGCAGATCGGGATGAGCAGTTCTTC. Protein: CASSLGLADRDEQFF.

The chain recombines TRBV7-2 with TRBJ2-7; no clear D gene. This CDR3 contains 16 residues. V shed 0 bases and J shed 0 bases, with 12 bases lying between them. From germline, CDR1 is SGHTA and CDR2 FQGNSA. CDR3 sequence reads: CASSLASTPSSYEQYF. The CDR3 coding sequence is TGTGCCAGCAGCTTAGCGAGCACCCCTAGCTCCTACGAGCAGTACTTC.

This chain links TRBV11-2 with TRBJ1-5; 7 bases fit TRBD1. The J segment lost 2 bases and the V segment lost 3 bases, leaving 4 bases of the junction unmatched. The CDR3 contains 15 residues. From germline, CDR1 is SGHAT and CDR2 FQNNGV. CDR3 sequence (DNA): TGTGCCAGCAGCTTGACAGGGACGCGCAATCAGCCCCAGCATTTT. Translated, it gives CASSLTGTRNQPQHF.

The chain uses TRBV29-1 and TRBJ1-1; perhaps TRBD1 as D (5 bases). There are 12 residues in the CDR3. Germline CDR1 reads SQVTM; CDR2 reads ANQGSEA. Trimming left V 4 bases short and J 1 base short, with 7 bases between. The CDR3 reads CSVGQTNTEAFF. CDR3 bases: TGCAGCGTTGGACAGACGAACACTGAAGCTTTCTTT.